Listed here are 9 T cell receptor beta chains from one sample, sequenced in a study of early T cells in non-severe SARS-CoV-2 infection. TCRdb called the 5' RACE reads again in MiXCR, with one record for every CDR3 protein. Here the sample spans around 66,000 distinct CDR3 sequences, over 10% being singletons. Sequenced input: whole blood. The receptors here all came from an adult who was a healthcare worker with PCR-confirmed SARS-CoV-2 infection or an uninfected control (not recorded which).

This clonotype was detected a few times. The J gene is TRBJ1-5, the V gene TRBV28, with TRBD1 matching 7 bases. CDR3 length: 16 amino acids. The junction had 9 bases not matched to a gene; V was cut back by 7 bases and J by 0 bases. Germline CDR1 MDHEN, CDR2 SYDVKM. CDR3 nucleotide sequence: TGTGCCAGCAAAATTGCTGGGACAGATAGCAATCAGCCCCAGCATTTT. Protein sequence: CASKIAGTDSNQPQHF. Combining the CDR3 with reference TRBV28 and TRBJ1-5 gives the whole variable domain DVKVTQSSRYLVKRTGEKVFLECVQDMDHENMFWYRQDPGLGLRLIYFSYDVKMKEKGDIPEGYSVSREKKERFSLILESASTNQTSMYLCASKIAGTDSNQPQHFGDGTRLSIL.

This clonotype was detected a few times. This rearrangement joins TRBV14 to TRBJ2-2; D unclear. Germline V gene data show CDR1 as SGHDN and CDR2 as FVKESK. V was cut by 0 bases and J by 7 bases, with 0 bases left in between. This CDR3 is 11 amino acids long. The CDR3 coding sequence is TGTGCCAGCAGCCAAGACGGGGAGCTGTTTTTT. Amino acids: CASSQDGELFF.

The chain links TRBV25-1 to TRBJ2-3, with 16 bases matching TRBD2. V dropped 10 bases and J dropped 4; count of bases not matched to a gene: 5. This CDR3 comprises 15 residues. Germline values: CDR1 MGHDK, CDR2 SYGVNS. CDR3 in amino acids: CATTGTSGRADTQYF. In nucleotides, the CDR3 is TGTGCCACCACCGGGACTAGCGGGAGGGCAGATACGCAGTATTTT.

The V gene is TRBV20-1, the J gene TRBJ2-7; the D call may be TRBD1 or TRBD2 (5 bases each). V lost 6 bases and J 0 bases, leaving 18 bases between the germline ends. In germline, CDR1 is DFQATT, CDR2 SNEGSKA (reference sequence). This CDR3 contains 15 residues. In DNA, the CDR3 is TGCAGTGCACCACGAGGGGCTGCCTCCTCCTACGAGCAGTACTTC. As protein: CSAPRGAASSYEQYF.

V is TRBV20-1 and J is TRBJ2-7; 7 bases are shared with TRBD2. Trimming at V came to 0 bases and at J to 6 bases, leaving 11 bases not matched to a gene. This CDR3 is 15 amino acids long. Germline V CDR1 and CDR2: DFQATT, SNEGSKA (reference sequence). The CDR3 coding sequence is TGCAGTGCTAGAGAGGAGCGGGACCCATCCCGCGAGCAGTACTTC. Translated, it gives CSAREERDPSREQYF.

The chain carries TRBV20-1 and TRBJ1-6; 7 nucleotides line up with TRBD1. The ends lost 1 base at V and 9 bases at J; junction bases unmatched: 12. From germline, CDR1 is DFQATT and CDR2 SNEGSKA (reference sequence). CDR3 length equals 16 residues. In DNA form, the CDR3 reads TGCAGTGCTAGAGGGGGATCTGGAGGGGGCCTTTCACCCCTCCACTTT. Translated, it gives CSARGGSGGGLSPLHF.

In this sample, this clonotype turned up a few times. CDR3 nucleotide sequence: TGTGCCAGCACCTATCCCGGGACAGACAATGAGCAGTTCTTC. Translating gives CASTYPGTDNEQFF. The J gene is TRBJ2-1, the V gene TRBV21-1; the table gives TRBD1 as D, unverified against the DNA. TRBV21-1 represents a pseudogene. The CDR3 covers 14 residues.

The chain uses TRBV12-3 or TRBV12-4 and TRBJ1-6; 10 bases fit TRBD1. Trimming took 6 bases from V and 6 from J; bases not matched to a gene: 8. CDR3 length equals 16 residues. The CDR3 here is CASSRGTGAGNSPLHF. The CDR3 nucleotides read TGTGCCAGCAGCCGCGGGACAGGGGCTGGTAATTCACCCCTCCACTTT.

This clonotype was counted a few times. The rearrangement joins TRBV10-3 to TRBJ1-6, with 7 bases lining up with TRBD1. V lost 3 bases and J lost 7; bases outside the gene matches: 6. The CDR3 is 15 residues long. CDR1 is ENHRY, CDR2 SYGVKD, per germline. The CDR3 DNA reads TGTGCCATCAGTGATGACAGGGTTAAGAATTCACCCCTCCACTTT. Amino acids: CAISDDRVKNSPLHF.